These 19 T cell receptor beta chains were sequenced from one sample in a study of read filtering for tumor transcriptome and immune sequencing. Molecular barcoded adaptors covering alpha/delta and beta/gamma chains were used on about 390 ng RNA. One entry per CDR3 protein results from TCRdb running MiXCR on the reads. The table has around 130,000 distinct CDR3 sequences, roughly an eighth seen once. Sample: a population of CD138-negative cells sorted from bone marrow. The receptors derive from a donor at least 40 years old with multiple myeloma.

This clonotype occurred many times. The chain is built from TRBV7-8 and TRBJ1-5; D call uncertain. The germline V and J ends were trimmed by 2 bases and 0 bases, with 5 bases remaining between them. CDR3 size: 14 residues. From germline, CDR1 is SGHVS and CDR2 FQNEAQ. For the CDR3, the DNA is TGTGCCAGCAGCTTAAGTCATAGCAATCAGCCCCAGCATTTT. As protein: CASSLSHSNQPQHF. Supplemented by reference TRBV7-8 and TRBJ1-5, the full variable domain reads GAGVSQSPRYKVAKRGQDVALRCDPISGHVSLFWYQQALGQGPEFLTYFQNEAQLDKSGLPSDRFFAERPEGSVSTLKIQRTQQEDSAVYLCASSLSHSNQPQHFGDGTRLSIL.

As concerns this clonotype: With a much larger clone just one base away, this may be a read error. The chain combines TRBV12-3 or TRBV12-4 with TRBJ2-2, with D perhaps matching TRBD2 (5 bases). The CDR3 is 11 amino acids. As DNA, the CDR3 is TGTGCCAGCAGTGCGGTCGGGGAGCTGCTTTTT. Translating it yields CASSAVGELLF.

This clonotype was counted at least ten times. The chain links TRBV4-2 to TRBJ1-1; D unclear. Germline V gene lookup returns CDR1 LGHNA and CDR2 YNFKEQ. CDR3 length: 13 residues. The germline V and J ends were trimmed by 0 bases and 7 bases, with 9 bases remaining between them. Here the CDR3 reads CASSQDRDGEAFF. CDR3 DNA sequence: TGTGCCAGCAGCCAAGATCGCGACGGTGAAGCTTTCTTT.

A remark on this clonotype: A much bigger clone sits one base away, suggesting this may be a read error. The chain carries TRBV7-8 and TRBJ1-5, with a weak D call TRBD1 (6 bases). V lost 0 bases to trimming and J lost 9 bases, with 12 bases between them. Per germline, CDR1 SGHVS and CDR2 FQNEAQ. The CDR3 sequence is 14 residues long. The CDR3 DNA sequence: TGTGCCAGCAGCTTAGCACAGGGAACTCGGCCCCAGCATTTT. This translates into CASSLAQGTRPQHF.

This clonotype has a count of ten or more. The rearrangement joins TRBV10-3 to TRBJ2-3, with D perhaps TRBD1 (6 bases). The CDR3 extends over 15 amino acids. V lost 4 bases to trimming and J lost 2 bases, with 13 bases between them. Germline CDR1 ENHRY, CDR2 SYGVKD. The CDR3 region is CAISADRTNTDTQYF. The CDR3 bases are TGTGCCATCAGTGCAGACAGGACCAACACAGATACGCAGTATTTT.

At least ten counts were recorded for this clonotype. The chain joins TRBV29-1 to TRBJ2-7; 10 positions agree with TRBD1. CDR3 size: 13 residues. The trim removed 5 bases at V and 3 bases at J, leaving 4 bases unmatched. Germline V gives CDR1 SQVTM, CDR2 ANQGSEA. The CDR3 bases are TGCAGCGTTCGGACAGGGGGTGGCTACGAGCAGTACTTC. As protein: CSVRTGGGYEQYF.

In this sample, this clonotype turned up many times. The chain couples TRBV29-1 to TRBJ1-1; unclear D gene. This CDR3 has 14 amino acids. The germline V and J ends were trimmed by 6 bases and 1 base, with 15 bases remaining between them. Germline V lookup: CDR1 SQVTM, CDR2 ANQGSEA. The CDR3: CSVRTQTRNTEAFF. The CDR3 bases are TGCAGCGTCCGGACCCAAACGAGGAACACTGAAGCTTTCTTT. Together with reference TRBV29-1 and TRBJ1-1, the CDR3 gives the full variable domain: SAVISQKPSRDICQRGTSLTIQCQVDSQVTMMFWYRQQPGQSLTLIATANQGSEATYESGFVIDKFPISRPNLTFSTLTVSNMSPEDSSIYLCSVRTQTRNTEAFFGQGTRLTVV.

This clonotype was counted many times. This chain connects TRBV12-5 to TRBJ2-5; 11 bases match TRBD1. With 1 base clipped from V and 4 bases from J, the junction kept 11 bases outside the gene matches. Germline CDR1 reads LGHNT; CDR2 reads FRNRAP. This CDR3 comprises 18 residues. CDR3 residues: CASGLADRGLSVGETQYF. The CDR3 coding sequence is TGTGCTAGTGGTTTGGCGGACAGGGGGCTAAGTGTCGGAGAGACCCAGTACTTC. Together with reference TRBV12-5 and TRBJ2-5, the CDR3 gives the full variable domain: DARVTQTPRHKVTEMGQEVTMRCQPILGHNTVFWYRQTMMQGLELLAYFRNRAPLDDSGMPKDRFSAEMPDATLATLKIQPSEPRDSAVYFCASGLADRGLSVGETQYFGPGTRLLVL.

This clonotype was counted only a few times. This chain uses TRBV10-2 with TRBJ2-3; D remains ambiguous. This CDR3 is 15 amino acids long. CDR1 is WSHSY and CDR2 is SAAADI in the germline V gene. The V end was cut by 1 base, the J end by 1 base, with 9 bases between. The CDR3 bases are TGCGCCAGCAGTGAGTGGCTAGGACGCACAGATACGCAGTATTTT. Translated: CASSEWLGRTDTQYF.

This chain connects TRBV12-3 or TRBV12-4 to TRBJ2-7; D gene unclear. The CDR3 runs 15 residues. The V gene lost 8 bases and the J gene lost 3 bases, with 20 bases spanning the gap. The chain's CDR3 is CASCFRQGVIYEQYF. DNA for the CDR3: TGTGCCAGCTGCTTCCGTCAAGGAGTTATCTACGAGCAGTACTTC.

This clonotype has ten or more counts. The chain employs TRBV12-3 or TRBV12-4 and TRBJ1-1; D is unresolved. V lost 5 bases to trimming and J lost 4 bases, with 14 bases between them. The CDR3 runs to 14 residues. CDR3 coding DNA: TGTGCCAGCAGTCCCGTTCCGGGAGGCACTGAAGCTTTCTTT. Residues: CASSPVPGGTEAFF.

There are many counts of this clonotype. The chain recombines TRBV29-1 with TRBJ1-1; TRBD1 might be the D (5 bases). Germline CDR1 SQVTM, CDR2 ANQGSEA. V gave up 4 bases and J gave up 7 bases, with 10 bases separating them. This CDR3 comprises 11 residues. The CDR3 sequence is CSVARGLEAFF. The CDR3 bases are TGCAGCGTTGCGAGGGGTCTTGAAGCTTTCTTT.

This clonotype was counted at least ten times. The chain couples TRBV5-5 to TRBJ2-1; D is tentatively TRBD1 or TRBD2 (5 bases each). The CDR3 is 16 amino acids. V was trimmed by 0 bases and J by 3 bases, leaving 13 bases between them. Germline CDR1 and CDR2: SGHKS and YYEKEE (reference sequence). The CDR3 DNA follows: TGTGCCAGCAGCTTGGCCGGGGCTAGGAACTACAATGAGCAGTTCTTC. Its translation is CASSLAGARNYNEQFF.

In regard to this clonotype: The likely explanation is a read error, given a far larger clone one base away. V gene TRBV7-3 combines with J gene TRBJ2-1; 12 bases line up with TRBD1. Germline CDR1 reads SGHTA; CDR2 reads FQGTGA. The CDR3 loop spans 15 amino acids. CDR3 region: CASSRDRGPYNERFF. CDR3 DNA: TGTGCCAGCAGCCGGGACAGGGGGCCATACAATGAGCGGTTCTTC.

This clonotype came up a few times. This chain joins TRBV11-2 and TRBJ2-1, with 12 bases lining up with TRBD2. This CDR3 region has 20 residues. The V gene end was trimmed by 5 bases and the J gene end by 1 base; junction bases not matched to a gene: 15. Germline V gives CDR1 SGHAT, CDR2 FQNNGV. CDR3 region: CASSTQRTSGKGRSYNEQFF. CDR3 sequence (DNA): TGTGCCAGCAGCACACAAAGGACTAGCGGGAAAGGGAGGTCCTACAATGAGCAGTTCTTC.

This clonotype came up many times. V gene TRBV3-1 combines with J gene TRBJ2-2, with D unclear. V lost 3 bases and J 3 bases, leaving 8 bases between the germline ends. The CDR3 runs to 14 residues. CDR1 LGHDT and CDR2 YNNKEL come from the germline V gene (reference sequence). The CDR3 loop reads CASSHDSDTGELFF. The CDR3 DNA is TGTGCCAGCAGCCACGACTCGGACACCGGGGAGCTGTTTTTT.

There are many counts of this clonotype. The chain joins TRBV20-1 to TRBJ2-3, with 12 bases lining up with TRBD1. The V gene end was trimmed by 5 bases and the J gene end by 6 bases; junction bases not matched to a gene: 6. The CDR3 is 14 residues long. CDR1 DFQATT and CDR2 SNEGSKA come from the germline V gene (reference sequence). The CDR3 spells CSAQAGTGGDTQYF. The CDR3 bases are TGCAGTGCTCAAGCCGGGACAGGGGGCGATACGCAGTATTTT.

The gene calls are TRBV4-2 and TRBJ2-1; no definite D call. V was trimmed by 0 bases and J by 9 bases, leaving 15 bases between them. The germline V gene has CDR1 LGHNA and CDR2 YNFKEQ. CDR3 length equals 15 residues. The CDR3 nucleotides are TGTGCCAGCAGCCAAGATGACCGCCCCCGGAGTGAGCAGTTCTTC. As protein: CASSQDDRPRSEQFF.

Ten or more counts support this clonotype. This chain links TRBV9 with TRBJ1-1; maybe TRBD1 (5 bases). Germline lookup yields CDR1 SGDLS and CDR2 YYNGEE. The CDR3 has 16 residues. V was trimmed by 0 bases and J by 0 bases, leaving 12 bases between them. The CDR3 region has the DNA TGTGCCAGCAGCGTAGGGAGGGGCCTCATGAACACTGAAGCTTTCTTT. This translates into CASSVGRGLMNTEAFF. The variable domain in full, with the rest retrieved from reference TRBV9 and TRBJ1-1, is DSGVTQTPKHLITATGQRVTLRCSPRSGDLSVYWYQQSLDQGLQFLIQYYNGEERAKGNILERFSAQQFPDLHSELNLSSLELGDSALYFCASSVGRGLMNTEAFFGQGTRLTVV.